Shown below are 8 T cell receptor beta chains from a single sample sequenced in a study of blood T cell repertoires in COVID-19. This table comes from immunoSEQ multiplex PCR, and its TCRdb copy is limited to in-frame clones, with some not included. The repertoire holds some 170,000 clones, with 80% to 90% as singletons. The sequencing sample was made of peripheral blood. All receptors derive from a woman in her sixties or seventies who had recovered from COVID-19.

V gene TRBV28 combines with J gene TRBJ2-1; TRBD1 is a possible D gene (5 bases). From germline, CDR1 is MDHEN and CDR2 SYDVKM. CDR3 length equals 15 residues. Trimming stripped 1 base from V and 2 bases from J, with 9 bases between. The DNA for the CDR3 is TGTGCCAGCAGTTTATTCCAGGGCCCCTACAATGAGCAGTTCTTC. Protein product: CASSLFQGPYNEQFF. Drawing the rest from reference TRBV28 and TRBJ2-1, the complete variable domain is DVKVTQSSRYLVKRTGEKVFLECVQDMDHENMFWYRQDPGLGLRLIYFSYDVKMKEKGDIPEGYSVSREKKERFSLILESASTNQTSMYLCASSLFQGPYNEQFFGPGTRLTVL.

This clone has a handful of counts. The chain employs TRBV11-2 and TRBJ1-3; D gene unclear. Germline values: CDR1 SGHAT, CDR2 FQNNGV. Trimming removed 1 base at V and 9 bases at J, with 10 bases between. This CDR3 contains 13 residues. CDR3 loop: CASSLGDGVTIYF. The CDR3 nucleotides are TGTGCCAGCAGCTTAGGTGACGGGGTCACCATATATTTT. Based on the CDR3 plus reference TRBV11-2 and TRBJ1-3, the full variable domain is EAGVAQSPRYKIIEKRQSVAFWCNPISGHATLYWYQQILGQGPKLLIQFQNNGVVDDSQLPKDRFSAERLKGVDSTLKIQPAKLEDSAVYLCASSLGDGVTIYFGEGSWLTVV.

This chain connects TRBV7-9 to TRBJ2-5; 8 positions match TRBD2. Germline trimming cut 3 bases from V and 4 bases from J; bases unmatched to any gene: 1. From germline, CDR1 is SEHNR and CDR2 FQNEAQ (reference sequence). The CDR3 contains 13 residues. The CDR3 spells CASSFRGGETQYF. CDR3 DNA sequence: TGTGCCAGCAGCTTTCGGGGGGGAGAGACCCAGTACTTC.

The chain links TRBV18 to TRBJ2-1, with 7 bases fitting TRBD2. The CDR3 extends over 15 amino acids. J lost 7 bases, V lost 3 bases, and 9 bases had no gene match. CDR1 is KGHSH, CDR2 LQKENI, per germline. The CDR3 DNA reads TGTGCCAGCTCACCGTCGGTAGGGGAGGGAAATGAGCAGTTCTTC. It specifies CASSPSVGEGNEQFF.

The rearrangement joins TRBV7-8 to TRBJ1-1; D is undetermined. The CDR3 has 13 residues. Trimming removed 0 bases from V and 3 bases from J, with 5 bases in between. Germline CDR1 and CDR2: SGHVS and FQNEAQ. CDR3 in DNA: TGTGCCAGCAGCTTAGCAGCTTACACTGAAGCTTTCTTT. It translates to CASSLAAYTEAFF.

This chain uses TRBV5-1 with TRBJ2-2; D is uncertain. The V gene's germline CDR1 is SGHRS and CDR2 YFSETQ. CDR3 length: 17 residues. Trimming left V 1 base short and J 0 bases short, with 13 bases between. The CDR3 region is CASSLNRQRSNTGELFF. The CDR3 DNA follows: TGCGCCAGCAGCTTGAACAGACAACGTTCGAACACCGGGGAGCTGTTTTTT.

This clone was detected only a few times. The V and J genes are TRBV15 and TRBJ2-2; maybe TRBD1 (5 bases). The CDR3 is 14 amino acids. V lost 1 base and J lost 7, with 10 bases in between. Germline CDR1 reads LNHNV; CDR2 reads YYDKDF (reference sequence). This CDR3 is CATSRARVDGELFF. CDR3 DNA: TGTGCCACCAGCAGAGCCAGGGTCGACGGGGAGCTGTTTTTT.

This sequence joins TRBV19 and TRBJ1-1; D is uncertain. The V gene's germline CDR1 is LNHDA and CDR2 SQIVND (reference sequence). This CDR3 is 13 amino acids long. Trimming cost V 6 bases and J 1 base, with 9 bases left between them. This CDR3 reads CASSRPGNTEAFF. Written as DNA, the CDR3 is TGTGCCAGTAGCCGCCCAGGGAACACTGAAGCTTTCTTT. Based on the CDR3 plus reference TRBV19 and TRBJ1-1, the full variable domain is DGGITQSPKYLFRKEGQNVTLSCEQNLNHDAMYWYRQDPGQGLRLIYYSQIVNDFQKGDIAEGYSVSREKKESFPLTVTSAQKNPTAFYLCASSRPGNTEAFFGQGTRLTVV.